One sample yielded the 32 T cell receptor beta chains listed below, sequenced in a study of shared clonotypes between healthy human individuals. Sequenced by immunoSEQ multiplex PCR; TCRdb stores in-frame clones only, minus some. The data hold 550,000 to 850,000 clones, with 72% observed a single time. Source material: memory CD4+ T cells sorted from blood. Documented subset: CD45RA-negative fraction. The receptors here all came from a woman under 40 in good health.

This clone has just a few counts. The rearrangement joins TRBV7-9 to TRBJ1-1; 10 nucleotides match TRBD1. The trim removed 1 base at V and 1 base at J, leaving 6 bases unmatched. This CDR3 has 17 amino acids. Germline assignment: CDR1 SEHNR and CDR2 FQNEAQ (reference sequence). The CDR3 region is CASSLGADRGRNTEAFF. In nucleotides, the CDR3 is TGTGCCAGCAGCTTAGGGGCTGACAGGGGGCGGAACACTGAAGCTTTCTTT.

The chain recombines TRBV27 with TRBJ2-3, with D possibly TRBD2 on 5 matching bases. Between the trimmed V and J ends, which lost 5 bases and 1 base, there was a span of 19 bases. The CDR3 consists of 17 residues. CDR1 and CDR2 (germline): MNHEY, SMNVEV (reference sequence). CDR3 sequence reads: CASSPPPGKKGTDTQYF. The DNA for the CDR3 is TGTGCCAGCAGTCCGCCCCCCGGGAAAAAGGGCACAGATACGCAGTATTTT.

The genes are TRBV19 and TRBJ1-4, with a weak D call TRBD1 (6 bases). V was shortened by 3 bases and J by 7 bases, with 12 bases between the two germline ends. The CDR3 loop spans 14 amino acids. Per the germline V gene, CDR1 is LNHDA and CDR2 is SQIVND (reference sequence). The CDR3 loop is CASSIRGAGEKLFF. Written as DNA, the CDR3 is TGTGCCAGTAGTATCCGGGGGGCCGGTGAAAAACTGTTTTTT.

The chain joins TRBV6-7 to TRBJ2-3; maybe TRBD2 (6 bases). TRBV6-7 falls under the ORF class, with uncertain function. The CDR3 extends over 18 amino acids. The ends were cut back, 7 bases at V and 0 bases at J, with 23 bases in the middle. The CDR3 sequence: CASTKSSASEQSTDTQYF. CDR3 bases: TGTGCCAGCACCAAAAGTTCCGCTAGCGAACAAAGCACAGATACGCAGTATTTT.

This chain uses TRBV28 with TRBJ2-4; 7 bases match TRBD1. The CDR3 loop spans 13 amino acids. With V trimmed by 4 bases and J by 5 bases, 2 bases remained unmatched. The germline V gene encodes CDR1 MDHEN and CDR2 SYDVKM. The CDR3 bases are TGTGCCAGCAGTTCCGGGACAGAAAACATTCAGTACTTC. It encodes CASSSGTENIQYF.

This rearrangement joins TRBV2 to TRBJ2-1; TRBD2 agrees at 7 bases. CDR3 length: 15 amino acids. Germline assignment: CDR1 SNHLY and CDR2 FYNNEI. The trim removed 4 bases at V and 0 bases at J, leaving 3 bases unmatched. In DNA form, the CDR3 reads TGTGCCAGCAGTGCAGGCGGGAGCTCCTACAATGAGCAGTTCTTC. The encoded protein is CASSAGGSSYNEQFF.

The V and J genes are TRBV7-2 and TRBJ2-7; tentative D call: TRBD2 (5 bases). Trimming pared 5 bases from V and 3 bases from J, leaving 17 bases between. Per the germline V gene, CDR1 is SGHTA and CDR2 is FQGNSA. The CDR3 totals 15 residues. The CDR3 spells CASSPPQTRNYEQYF. CDR3 sequence (DNA): TGTGCCAGCAGCCCGCCGCAAACTAGGAACTACGAGCAGTACTTC.

The chain couples TRBV5-1 to TRBJ1-2, with D maybe TRBD1 (5 bases). Germline assignment: CDR1 SGHRS and CDR2 YFSETQ. CDR3 length: 14 residues. V shed 4 bases and J shed 7 bases, with 17 bases lying between them. The CDR3 nucleotides read TGCGCCAGCAGCATAGAATCCGGGACGAGTGGCTACACCTTC. This gives the protein CASSIESGTSGYTF.

Comments on this clone: The sample carries other DNA sequences with the same CDR3. The V gene is TRBV18, the J gene TRBJ2-7; 7 bases are a match to TRBD1. The germline CDR1 and CDR2 sequences are KGHSH and LQKENI. The CDR3 is 15 amino acids. V trimming: 3 bases; J trimming: 0 bases; junction bases outside the gene matches: 5. CDR3 DNA: TGTGCCAGCTCACCCAACCGGGACAGCTCCTACGAGCAGTACTTC. It is translated as CASSPNRDSSYEQYF.

The rearrangement uses TRBV7-2 and TRBJ1-3; weak D call: TRBD1 (6 bases). Germline loops: CDR1 SGHTA, CDR2 FQGNSA. The CDR3 contains 18 residues. V was cut by 1 base and J by 1 base, with 17 bases left in between. The CDR3: CASSLDGMGGKSGNTIYF. Written as DNA, the CDR3 is TGTGCCAGCAGCTTAGATGGTATGGGGGGCAAATCTGGAAACACCATATATTTT. The full variable domain, in which reference TRBV7-2 and TRBJ1-3 provide the parts outside the CDR3, is GAGVSQSPSNKVTEKGKDVELRCDPISGHTALYWYRQSLGQGLEFLIYFQGNSAPDKSGLPSDRFSAERTGGSVSTLTIQRTQQEDSAVYLCASSLDGMGGKSGNTIYFGEGSWLTVV.

The chain recombines TRBV29-1 with TRBJ2-7; weak D call: TRBD1 (6 bases). V gave up 3 bases and J gave up 9 bases, with 21 bases separating them. This CDR3 comprises 14 residues. CDR1 SQVTM and CDR2 ANQGSEA come from the germline V gene. CDR3 nucleotide sequence: TGCAGCGTTGATGAAGGCCTACAGGGTTATGGGCAGTACTTC. Encoded protein: CSVDEGLQGYGQYF.

This chain links TRBV6-5 with TRBJ2-3; 9 bases fit TRBD1. This CDR3 contains 12 residues. With V trimmed by 6 bases and J by 8 bases, 3 bases remained unmatched. Germline loops: CDR1 MNHEY, CDR2 SVGAGI. DNA of the CDR3: TGTGCCAGCAGCGACAGGGGGTTTACGCAGTATTTT. This sequence encodes CASSDRGFTQYF.

This clone was observed at least ten times. The gene calls are TRBV12-5 and TRBJ2-4, with 7 bases fitting TRBD1. The CDR3 consists of 17 residues. V shed 7 bases, J shed 0 bases, and the junction held 12 bases outside the gene matches. The V gene's germline CDR1 is LGHNT and CDR2 FRNRAP. CDR3 sequence reads: CASARNQGELAKNIQYF. CDR3 nucleotides: TGTGCTAGTGCCCGGAACCAGGGGGAGTTAGCCAAAAACATTCAGTACTTC.

The chain recombines TRBV28 with TRBJ1-1; D gene ambiguous. CDR1 is MDHEN, CDR2 SYDVKM, per germline. The CDR3 contains 14 residues. Trimming removed 5 bases at V and 0 bases at J, with 10 bases between. The CDR3 bases are TGTGCCAGCAGTCCCGCCCATATGAACACTGAAGCTTTCTTT. Encoded protein: CASSPAHMNTEAFF.

V is TRBV18 and J is TRBJ2-5; 7 positions agree with TRBD2. Looked up from germline, CDR1 is KGHSH and CDR2 is LQKENI. J was trimmed by 3 bases and V by 3 bases; bases with no gene match: 7. The CDR3 consists of 15 residues. The CDR3 bases are TGTGCCAGCTCACCCAGACGGGGAGGGGAAGAGACCCAGTACTTC. This encodes CASSPRRGGEETQYF.

This clone was seen many times. The chain couples TRBV6-4 to TRBJ2-1; the D gene could be TRBD1 or TRBD2 (5 bases each). The CDR3 contains 13 residues. Per germline, CDR1 MRHNA and CDR2 SNTAGT. V lost 3 bases to trimming and J lost 10 bases, with 13 bases between them. CDR3 sequence reads: CASSDRERDEQFF. The CDR3 DNA is TGTGCCAGCAGTGATAGGGAACGGGACGAGCAGTTCTTC.

In DNA form, the CDR3 reads TGCGCCAGCAGACAAATAACAGGGGACCACGAGCAGTACTTC. Amino acid sequence: CASRQITGDHEQYF. This chain connects TRBV5-1 to TRBJ2-7; 7 bases fit TRBD1. V trimming: 5 bases; J trimming: 5 bases; junction bases outside the gene matches: 10. Germline CDR1 and CDR2: SGHRS and YFSETQ. This CDR3 region has 14 residues.

This clone was counted a few times. The chain has TRBV2 and TRBJ2-2; D may be TRBD1 (5 bases). Trimming took off 7 bases at V and 1 base at J, with 16 bases between the two ends. The CDR3 sequence is 16 residues long. The germline CDR1 and CDR2 sequences are SNHLY and FYNNEI. This CDR3 is CASTLTGVQNTGELFF. The DNA of the CDR3 is TGTGCCAGCACCCTAACAGGAGTACAGAACACCGGGGAGCTGTTTTTT. Together with reference TRBV2 and TRBJ2-2, the CDR3 gives the full variable domain: EPEVTQTPSHQVTQMGQEVILRCVPISNHLYFYWYRQILGQKVEFLVSFYNNEISEKSEIFDDQFSVERPDGSNFTLKIRSTKLEDSAMYFCASTLTGVQNTGELFFGEGSRLTVL.

This chain joins TRBV19 and TRBJ2-7; D remains ambiguous. The V and J ends lost 2 bases and 0 bases respectively, with 14 bases between them. The CDR3 sequence is 16 residues long. CDR1 LNHDA and CDR2 SQIVND come from the germline V gene (reference sequence). CDR3 residues: CASSISHSSSSYEQYF. The CDR3 coding sequence is TGTGCCAGTAGTATATCGCACAGCTCTAGCTCCTACGAGCAGTACTTC.

The CDR3 loop is CASNGDGELFF. The CDR3 DNA reads TGCGCCAGCAATGGGGACGGGGAGCTGTTTTTT. The rearrangement joins TRBV10-2 to TRBJ2-2; the D is unclear. Germline V gene lookup returns CDR1 WSHSY and CDR2 SAAADI. The CDR3 has 11 amino acids. Trimming removed 7 bases from V and 7 bases from J, with 7 bases in between.

In DNA form, the CDR3 reads TGTGCCACCTCTACTAGCGGAAGCACAGATACGCAGTATTTT. This gives the protein CATSTSGSTDTQYF. V is TRBV6-1 and J is TRBJ2-3, with 8 bases that match TRBD2. Germline CDR1 MNHNS, CDR2 SASEGT. V lost 10 bases and J lost 0; bases outside the gene matches: 6. This CDR3 has 14 residues.

V and J are TRBV5-6 and TRBJ2-3; 9 bases align to TRBD2. The CDR3 loop spans 17 amino acids. The trim removed 6 bases at V and 4 bases at J, leaving 15 bases unmatched. Germline assignment: CDR1 SGHDT and CDR2 YYEEEE. CDR3 DNA sequence: TGTGCCAGCACCCTTTTTAGTAGCGGGAGATTCGCAGATACGCAGTATTTT. Its translation is CASTLFSSGRFADTQYF.

The chain uses TRBV29-1 and TRBJ2-7; the match to TRBD1 covers 7 bases. The CDR3 length is 13 residues. The V gene end was trimmed by 6 bases and the J gene end by 3 bases; junction bases not matched to a gene: 8. Germline V gene lookup returns CDR1 SQVTM and CDR2 ANQGSEA. The CDR3 DNA reads as TGCAGCGTGGGACAGACAGGGATCTACGAGCAGTACTTC. Translation: CSVGQTGIYEQYF.

This chain links TRBV7-9 with TRBJ1-2; 7 nucleotides match TRBD1. Trimming at V came to 5 bases and at J to 5 bases, leaving 8 bases not matched to a gene. CDR1 and CDR2 (germline): SEHNR, FQNEAQ (reference sequence). The CDR3 spans 14 residues. DNA of the CDR3: TGTGCCAGCAGCCCACCAGGGGGAGAGTATGGCTACACCTTC. It is translated as CASSPPGGEYGYTF. The full variable domain, its missing parts supplied by reference TRBV7-9 and TRBJ1-2, is DTGVSQNPRHKITKRGQNVTFRCDPISEHNRLYWYRQTLGQGPEFLTYFQNEAQLEKSRLLSDRFSAERPKGSFSTLEIQRTEQGDSAMYLCASSPPGGEYGYTFGSGTRLTVV.

The genes are TRBV6-5 and TRBJ2-5; TRBD1 matches at 9 bases. Trimming took 0 bases from V and 2 from J; bases not matched to a gene: 1. The germline gives CDR1 MNHEY, CDR2 SVGAGI. The CDR3 extends over 15 amino acids. The CDR3 nucleotides are TGTGCCAGCAGTTACTCGACAGGGGGGCAAGAGACCCAGTACTTC. Encoded protein: CASSYSTGGQETQYF.

This clone appeared once. The chain couples TRBV7-8 to TRBJ2-7; tentative D call: TRBD2 (5 bases). The CDR3 spans 15 residues. Germline CDR1 reads SGHVS; CDR2 reads FQNEAQ. V dropped 0 bases and J dropped 6 bases, with 15 bases sitting between them. Here the CDR3 DNA reads TGTGCCAGCAGCTTAGCGGGAGCCGGCGCGTTCGAGCAGTACTTC. It translates to CASSLAGAGAFEQYF.

This chain joins TRBV28 and TRBJ1-1; D remains unclear. Trimming took 5 bases from V and 6 from J, leaving 10 bases between them. The CDR3 contains 12 residues. The germline V gene encodes CDR1 MDHEN and CDR2 SYDVKM. CDR3 nucleotide sequence: TGTGCCAGCAGTACCCCGGGCTCTGAAGCTTTCTTT. It specifies CASSTPGSEAFF.

The J gene is TRBJ1-1, the V gene TRBV7-2; D is possibly TRBD1 (5 bases). Germline lookup yields CDR1 SGHTA and CDR2 FQGNSA. V lost 5 bases, J lost 1 base, and 8 bases lay in between. The CDR3 has 13 amino acids. The CDR3, as DNA: TGTGCCAGCAGCCGGGGCTGGAACACTGAAGCTTTCTTT. Translated: CASSRGWNTEAFF.

This chain uses TRBV19 with TRBJ1-1, with D unresolved. This CDR3 is built from 13 residues. The germline CDR1 and CDR2 sequences are LNHDA and SQIVND (reference sequence). The V gene lost 2 bases and the J gene lost 0 bases, with 4 bases spanning the gap. DNA for the CDR3: TGTGCCAGTAGTATACAGCTGAACACTGAAGCTTTCTTT. Its protein is CASSIQLNTEAFF.

The V gene is TRBV7-2, the J gene TRBJ2-5, with TRBD2 identical over 9 bases. The CDR3 length is 15 residues. Looked up from germline, CDR1 is SGHTA and CDR2 is FQGNSA. V shed 6 bases and J 3 bases; nucleotides not matched to a gene: 8. CDR3 nucleotides: TGTGCCAGCAGAAGTAGCGGGAGCGGGAAAGAGACCCAGTACTTC. It codes for CASRSSGSGKETQYF.

This clone has a count of ten or more. The chain is built from TRBV18 and TRBJ2-5; TRBD2 agrees at 11 bases. Germline V lookup: CDR1 KGHSH, CDR2 LQKENI. The CDR3 totals 16 residues. Trimming took 2 bases from V and 4 from J; bases not matched to a gene: 6. DNA for the CDR3: TGTGCCAGCTCACCAGGCTCCGGACTAGCGGGAGAGACCCAGTACTTC. It translates to CASSPGSGLAGETQYF.

This chain uses TRBV4-1 with TRBJ1-4; D unresolved. V was trimmed by 3 bases and J by 8 bases, leaving 16 bases between them. This CDR3 is built from 15 residues. Germline CDR1 reads MGHRA; CDR2 reads YSYEKL. CDR3 sequence: CASSQLRARREKLFF. CDR3 bases: TGCGCCAGCAGCCAGCTCCGGGCCCGGAGGGAAAAACTGTTTTTT.